This TCR beta chain emerged from a study of shared clonotypes between healthy human individuals. General study points: What limited the represented genetic and exposure-history diversity was the small number of donors.

V was trimmed by 2 bases and J by 4 bases, leaving 8 bases between them. From germline, CDR1 is GTSNPN and CDR2 SVGIG (reference sequence). The CDR3 consists of 13 residues. Concerning this clone itself: Its target is not known.

Spread over ten immunoSEQ deep assay plates, unsorted PBMC DNA underwent sequencing. Assay: immunoSEQ multiplex PCR; the TCRdb copy retains only in-frame clones and omits some. The sample includes approximately 510,000 clones, 60% to 85% of them seen just once. The chain combines TRBV30 with TRBJ2-2, with TRBD2 as a possible D gene (6 bases). The receptor was isolated from a woman aged 40 to 50 in good health. Some clones in this sample may be carry-over from other donors' samples. The source material was PBMCs. The CDR3: CAWSWGVTGELFF. CDR3 DNA: TGTGCCTGGAGTTGGGGGGTCACCGGGGAGCTGTTTTTT. The full variable domain, with the rest looked up from reference TRBV30 and TRBJ2-2, is SQTIHQWPATLVQPVGSPLSLECTVEGTSNPNLYWYRQAAGRGLQLLFYSVGIGQISSEVPQNLSASRPQDRQFILSSKKLLLSDSGFYLCAWSWGVTGELFFGEGSRLTVL.